The rows below give T cell receptor beta chains drawn from one sample of a study of cytomegalovirus exposure and HLA in healthy donors. Sequencing was performed with immunoSEQ multiplex PCR; in TCRdb, only in-frame clones are kept and a portion is missing. Altogether about 150,000 clones are present, 79% being singletons, with the ten largest covering approximately 8%. Sequenced sample: PBMCs. These receptors originate from a man aged 30 to 39 in good health and CMV-seropositive. Each CDR3 is given without its conserved first and last residue.

V gene,CDR3 protein
TRBV19,ASRADRAIGEPQH
TRBV9,ASSGSGYSNQPQH
TRBV9,ASSYGQGRNYGYT
TRBV28,ASSKDRGGYT
TRBV5-1,ASHVGRGQETQY
TRBV19,ASRKAGGESPLH
TRBV28,ASSDVGQGGTQY
TRBV27,ASSQTGTALAQY
TRBV19,ASSSQGLQPQH
TRBV4-3,ASSQEGVQGSVNTEAF
TRBV28,ASIPPSGQGAGNTIY
TRBV6-5,ASSENRDGYGYT
TRBV2,ASTVGTVTDTQY
TRBV7-2,AITPRRPGSGANVLT
TRBV27,ASSSSGRAFNEQF
TRBV27,ASSDSGPYGYT
TRBV6-5,ATRRDSETQY
TRBV7-9,ASSLEEGRDYGYT
TRBV15,ATSRDRAGGVSDTQY
TRBV6-1,ASSPGYNEQF
TRBV5-1,ASSTGTGGGYT
TRBV5-1,ASSLVQGEQY
TRBV27,ASSLGPMTGKAF
TRBV2,ASSVWDRGRETQY
TRBV5-1,ASSRMGLAGGPGEQY
TRBV11-3,ASRRQGSNEQF